Sequencing of this T cell receptor (beta chain) was carried out in a study of blood T cell repertoires in COVID-19. The V end was cut by 2 bases, the J end by 8 bases, with 16 bases between. The CDR3 runs to 14 residues. The germline CDR1 and CDR2 sequences are SGHRS and YFSETQ. As processed by the authors: Researchers report that nucleated cell counts were estimated from reference gene primer amplification. TCRdb's table, derived via immunoSEQ multiplex PCR, lists solely in-frame clones and lacks some. That table supplies the V and J calls and clone size; D and trimming were determined from the DNA. Here the sample spans about 100,000 clones, around 90% being singletons.

The sample taken for sequencing was peripheral blood. The chain employs TRBV5-1 and TRBJ1-2, with D possibly being TRBD1 (6 bases). The receptor was derived from a human donor in a cohort sampled during active COVID-19. This chain's CDR3 is CASSFQNRDYGYTF. Here the CDR3 DNA reads TGCGCCAGCAGCTTCCAAAACAGGGATTACGGCTACACCTTC. Supplemented by reference TRBV5-1 and TRBJ1-2, the full variable domain reads KAGVTQTPRYLIKTRGQQVTLSCSPISGHRSVSWYQQTPGQGLQFLFEYFSETQRNKGNFPGRFSGRQFSNSRSEMNVSTLELGDSALYLCASSFQNRDYGYTFGSGTRLTVV.